Described below is a single TCR beta chain sequence and its context. As handled by the study authors: Nucleated cell counts were estimated from reference gene primer amplification. The method was immunoSEQ multiplex PCR; TCRdb's version includes in-frame clones alone and lacks a portion of them. The V and J calls and clone size come from that table; D and trimming were worked out from the DNA. The sample contains about 48,000 clones, about 86% of which appear only once. The data were taken from a study of blood T cell repertoires in COVID-19. Study context: Samples representing acute and convalescent COVID-19 were sourced from the United States, Italy and Spain. The analysed material was cDNA or gDNA that came from T cells, B-cell-depleted T cells, or PBMCs.

The V segment lost 5 bases and the J segment 6 bases; nucleotides outside the gene matches: 9. Germline V CDR1 and CDR2: SGHNT, YENEEA. The CDR3 has 17 residues. The gene calls are TRBV11-3 and TRBJ2-2; 13 bases match TRBD2. The sample consisted of peripheral blood. The TCR originated in a woman older than 75 with acute or convalescent COVID-19. CDR3 loop: CASSPTSGGGIAGELFF. CDR3 coding DNA: TGTGCCAGCAGCCCCACTAGCGGGGGGGGTATCGCCGGGGAGCTGTTTTTT.